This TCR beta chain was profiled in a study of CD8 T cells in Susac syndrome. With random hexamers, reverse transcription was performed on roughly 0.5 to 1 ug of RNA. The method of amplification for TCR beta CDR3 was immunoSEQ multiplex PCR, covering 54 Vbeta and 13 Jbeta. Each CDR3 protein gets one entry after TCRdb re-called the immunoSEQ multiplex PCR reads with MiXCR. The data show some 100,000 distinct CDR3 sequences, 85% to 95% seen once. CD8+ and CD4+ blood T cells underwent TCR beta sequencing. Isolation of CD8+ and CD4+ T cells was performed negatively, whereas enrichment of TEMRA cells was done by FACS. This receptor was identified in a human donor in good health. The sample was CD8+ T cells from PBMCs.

CDR3 amino acids: CASSVGAEETQYF. In nucleotides, the CDR3 is TGTGCCAGCAGCGTTGGGGCCGAAGAGACCCAGTACTTC. The chain has TRBV9 and TRBJ2-5; D perhaps matches TRBD1 (5 bases). Deletions cut 2 bases from V and 3 bases from J, with 8 bases between. CDR1 and CDR2 from the germline V gene are SGDLS and YYNGEE. The CDR3 has 13 amino acids.